This T cell receptor (beta chain) was sequenced for a study of PD-1 blockade in classical Hodgkin lymphoma. This clone was seen more than once but under ten times. Its antigen is unidentified. Stated time point: newly diagnosed, previously untreated cHL patient sample. Magnetic negative selection was used to purify CD8+ T cells from thawed PBMCs. Comparison used PBMCs from newly diagnosed, untreated classical Hodgkin lymphoma. This CDR3 has 14 amino acids. Germline V lookup: CDR1 MGHDK, CDR2 SYGVNS. V lost 4 bases and J lost 6, with 13 bases in between. Assay: immunoSEQ multiplex PCR; the TCRdb copy retains only in-frame clones and omits some. The sample has roughly 21,000 clones; around nine tenths are singletons. General study points: Possible causes of repertoire differences, disease activity or prior therapy, remain undefined. TCR diversity at baseline was reported to be reduced in newly diagnosed patients relative to healthy donors.

Sequenced: CD8+ T cells from blood. The TCR sequence derives from a human donor with classical Hodgkin lymphoma. The rearrangement links TRBV25-1 to TRBJ1-5; tentative D call: TRBD1 (5 bases). CDR3 in DNA: TGTGCCAGCAGTGCGCCAGGGCTGGGTCAGCCCCAGCATTTT. Its protein product is CASSAPGLGQPQHF.